One and the same sample provided the 22 T cell receptor beta chains below, sequenced in a study of T cell responses to AZD1222 COVID-19 vaccine. Some clones are missing from TCRdb's copy, which holds only in-frame ones; the method was immunoSEQ multiplex PCR. The data show roughly 100,000 clones, with 80% to 95% seen just once and roughly 8% held by the top ten. This sample comprised peripheral blood, obtained 28 days after the second AZD1222 dose. The receptors were gathered from an adult who received the AZD1222 COVID-19 vaccine.

J is TRBJ1-1 and V is TRBV6-2 or TRBV6-3; D unresolved. The CDR3 covers 17 residues. Looked up from germline, CDR1 is MNHEY and CDR2 is SVGEGT. The V gene lost 2 bases and the J gene lost 3 bases, with 19 bases spanning the gap. This chain's CDR3 is CASSYPSTVGWDTEAFF. The CDR3 DNA is TGTGCCAGCAGTTACCCGAGTACCGTCGGTTGGGACACTGAAGCTTTCTTT.

The chain couples TRBV3-1 (or the pseudogene TRBV3-2) to TRBJ1-2; the D is unclear. V was shortened by 0 bases and J by 7 bases, with 9 bases between the two germline ends. The germline CDR1 and CDR2 sequences are LGHDT and YNNKEL (reference sequence). The CDR3 extends over 13 amino acids. The CDR3 DNA is TGTGCCAGCAGCCAAGACATCTATCGTGGCTACACCTTC. Amino acids: CASSQDIYRGYTF.

This clone was picked up one time. V is TRBV11-2 and J is TRBJ2-1, with TRBD2 matching 8 bases. Germline V lookup: CDR1 SGHAT, CDR2 FQNNGV. The V and J ends lost 5 bases and 0 bases, in that order; junction bases with no gene match: 6. This CDR3 contains 16 residues. CDR3 coding DNA: TGTGCCAGCAGCGGACGCGGGGGGAGCTCCTACAATGAGCAGTTCTTC. This encodes CASSGRGGSSYNEQFF.

The chain couples TRBV5-1 to TRBJ2-6; either TRBD1 or TRBD2 may fit D (5 bases each). CDR3 length: 13 residues. Trimming took 7 bases from V and 2 from J, leaving 7 bases between them. Germline CDR1 and CDR2: SGHRS and YFSETQ. CDR3 sequence: CASWDPGANVLTF. The CDR3 DNA is TGCGCCAGCTGGGACCCTGGGGCCAACGTCCTGACTTTC. The full variable domain, with the rest looked up from reference TRBV5-1 and TRBJ2-6, is KAGVTQTPRYLIKTRGQQVTLSCSPISGHRSVSWYQQTPGQGLQFLFEYFSETQRNKGNFPGRFSGRQFSNSRSEMNVSTLELGDSALYLCASWDPGANVLTFGAGSRLTVL.

About this clone: The junction shows a germline mismatch at one end, possibly a read error. CDR3 coding DNA: TGTGCTAGCAGCTCCAGCGGGGGGATAGGGGAGACCCAGTACTTC. As protein: CASSSSGGIGETQYF. V is TRBV7-7 and J is TRBJ2-5, with 9 nucleotides matching TRBD2. Germline V gene sequence: CDR1 SSHAT, CDR2 FNYEAQ (reference sequence). CDR3 length: 15 amino acids.

The chain is built from TRBV29-1 and TRBJ2-5; D may be TRBD1 (6 bases). The germline gives CDR1 SQVTM, CDR2 ANQGSEA. V was shortened by 7 bases and J by 2 bases, with 11 bases between the two germline ends. The CDR3 is 12 residues long. CDR3 amino acids: CSAGQIQETQYF. CDR3 DNA: TGCAGCGCAGGACAGATTCAAGAGACCCAGTACTTC.

The rearrangement uses TRBV7-2 and TRBJ2-1, with D perhaps TRBD1 (7 bases). CDR1 and CDR2 (germline): SGHTA, FQGNSA. The V gene lost 2 bases and the J gene lost 2 bases, with 10 bases spanning the gap. This CDR3 spans 15 amino acids. For the CDR3, the DNA is TGTGCCAGCAGCTTACAGGGGGGCCCCTACAATGAGCAGTTCTTC. Its protein product is CASSLQGGPYNEQFF.

The V call is TRBV9, the J call TRBJ1-5; D gene uncertain. V lost 4 bases and J lost 5, with 16 bases in between. Germline loops: CDR1 SGDLS, CDR2 YYNGEE. This CDR3 is built from 15 residues. The CDR3 reads CASSPAPAIYQPQHF. Written as DNA, the CDR3 is TGTGCCAGCAGCCCCGCCCCGGCGATATATCAGCCCCAGCATTTT. Variable domain in full (rest from reference TRBV9 and TRBJ1-5): DSGVTQTPKHLITATGQRVTLRCSPRSGDLSVYWYQQSLDQGLQFLIQYYNGEERAKGNILERFSAQQFPDLHSELNLSSLELGDSALYFCASSPAPAIYQPQHFGDGTRLSIL.

The chain carries TRBV9 and TRBJ2-5; D might be TRBD2 (6 bases). Between the trimmed V and J ends, which lost 1 base and 2 bases, there was a span of 15 bases. This CDR3 region has 16 residues. The germline V gene encodes CDR1 SGDLS and CDR2 YYNGEE. CDR3 loop: CASSVFGGGNQETQYF. The CDR3 region has the DNA TGTGCCAGCAGCGTATTCGGGGGTGGGAATCAAGAGACCCAGTACTTC.

The chain has TRBV5-1 and TRBJ2-4, with 11 bases fitting TRBD1. CDR1 and CDR2 (germline): SGHRS, YFSETQ. The CDR3 is 16 residues long. Germline trimming cut 4 bases from V and 0 bases from J; bases unmatched to any gene: 3. The CDR3 DNA is TGCGCCAGCAGCCCGGGACAGGGGGTAGCCAAAAACATTCAGTACTTC. Translation: CASSPGQGVAKNIQYF.

The CDR3 loop is CASSPQRVGQPQHF. The CDR3 coding sequence is TGTGCCAGCAGCCCCCAGCGGGTTGGTCAGCCCCAGCATTTT. V and J are TRBV7-9 and TRBJ1-5; no clear D gene. Germline CDR1 reads SEHNR; CDR2 reads FQNEAQ (reference sequence). This CDR3 region has 14 residues. Trimming cost V 5 bases and J 6 bases, with 14 bases left between them.

This chain joins TRBV9 and TRBJ2-7; the D gene is possibly TRBD2 (6 bases). Germline V gives CDR1 SGDLS, CDR2 YYNGEE. CDR3 length: 13 residues. V was cut by 0 bases and J by 2 bases, with 6 bases left in between. The CDR3 sequence: CASSVGEAYEQYF. In nucleotides, the CDR3 is TGTGCCAGCAGCGTAGGGGAGGCCTACGAGCAGTACTTC.

V usage is TRBV25-1 and J usage is TRBJ1-4, with D maybe TRBD1 (6 bases). The CDR3 length is 14 residues. CDR1 and CDR2 (germline): MGHDK, SYGVNS. Trimming left V 5 bases short and J 6 bases short, with 13 bases between. The CDR3 loop is CASSQRGAYEKLFF. For the CDR3, the DNA is TGTGCCAGCAGTCAACGGGGGGCTTATGAAAAACTGTTTTTT.

The J gene is TRBJ2-1, the V gene TRBV24-1; 9 nucleotides line up with TRBD2. J gave up 7 bases and V 1 base, and 7 bases lay outside the gene matches. This CDR3 contains 16 residues. Looked up from germline, CDR1 is KGHDR and CDR2 is SFDVKD. CDR3 sequence reads: CATSDFGGGAANEQFF. CDR3 in DNA: TGTGCCACCAGTGATTTCGGCGGGGGGGCCGCAAATGAGCAGTTCTTC.

In DNA, the CDR3 is TGTGCCAGCAGCTCCCAGGTGGCTAATGAAAAACTGTTTTTT. Amino acids: CASSSQVANEKLFF. The rearrangement uses TRBV7-2 and TRBJ1-4; D is uncertain. The germline V gene encodes CDR1 SGHTA and CDR2 FQGNSA. This CDR3 has 14 residues. V shed 4 bases and J shed 3 bases, with 9 bases lying between them.

The J gene is TRBJ2-1, the V gene TRBV15, with no clear D. V gave up 0 bases and J gave up 9 bases, with 12 bases separating them. Germline V gives CDR1 LNHNV, CDR2 YYDKDF (reference sequence). This CDR3 comprises 14 residues. The CDR3 sequence is CATSRDAGFVEQFF. The CDR3, as DNA: TGTGCCACCAGCAGAGATGCTGGGTTCGTTGAGCAGTTCTTC. The whole variable domain, remainder taken from reference TRBV15 and TRBJ2-1, is DAMVIQNPRYQVTQFGKPVTLSCSQTLNHNVMYWYQQKSSQAPKLLFHYYDKDFNNEADTPDNFQSRRPNTSFCFLDIRSPGLGDTAMYLCATSRDAGFVEQFFGPGTRLTVL.

The chain recombines TRBV5-1 with TRBJ1-2; 10 bases map to TRBD1. This CDR3 is 12 amino acids long. The junction had 1 base not matched to a gene; V was cut back by 5 bases and J by 6 bases. CDR1 SGHRS and CDR2 YFSETQ come from the germline V gene. CDR3 nucleotides: TGCGCCAGCAGAGGGACAGGGGATGGCTACACCTTC. It translates to CASRGTGDGYTF.

The rearrangement joins TRBV24-1 to TRBJ2-1; D is unclear. The germline V gene encodes CDR1 KGHDR and CDR2 SFDVKD. V lost 1 base, J lost 4 bases, and 4 bases lay in between. The CDR3 covers 13 residues. The CDR3 protein is CATSDLGYNEQFF. CDR3 coding DNA: TGTGCCACCAGTGATTTAGGGTACAATGAGCAGTTCTTC.

This clone was seen a handful of times. The rearrangement links TRBV6-1 to TRBJ1-1; no reliable D call. V shed 0 bases and J shed 3 bases, with 20 bases lying between them. The CDR3 loop spans 18 amino acids. The germline V gene has CDR1 MNHNS and CDR2 SASEGT. CDR3 nucleotide sequence: TGTGCCAGCAGTGAAGCTTCGGTTGTTTACACAACCTACACTGAAGCTTTCTTT. Protein product: CASSEASVVYTTYTEAFF.

The genes are TRBV5-1 and TRBJ1-1, with D maybe TRBD1 (5 bases). This CDR3 region has 16 residues. V dropped 0 bases and J dropped 0 bases, with 12 bases sitting between them. CDR1 and CDR2 (germline): SGHRS, YFSETQ. Here the CDR3 DNA reads TGCGCCAGCAGCTTGGAGACAGATAGAGTGAACACTGAAGCTTTCTTT. Its translation: CASSLETDRVNTEAFF.

V usage is TRBV4-1 and J usage is TRBJ2-7; 8 positions match TRBD2. CDR1 is MGHRA and CDR2 is YSYEKL in the germline V gene. The CDR3 is made up of 13 amino acids. The V gene end was trimmed by 4 bases and the J gene end by 6 bases; junction bases not matched to a gene: 5. The CDR3 loop reads CASSPTSVSEQYF. The CDR3 DNA is TGCGCCAGCAGCCCGACTAGCGTCAGCGAGCAGTACTTC.

Here the CDR3 reads CASSSPGAPRNQPQHF. The CDR3 DNA sequence: TGTGCCAGCAGCTCCCCCGGGGCGCCCCGCAATCAGCCCCAGCATTTT. The rearrangement links TRBV5-5 to TRBJ1-5; D may be TRBD1 (5 bases). Germline values: CDR1 SGHKS, CDR2 YYEKEE (reference sequence). The CDR3 is made up of 16 amino acids. Trimming removed 3 bases from V and 2 bases from J, with 15 bases in between.